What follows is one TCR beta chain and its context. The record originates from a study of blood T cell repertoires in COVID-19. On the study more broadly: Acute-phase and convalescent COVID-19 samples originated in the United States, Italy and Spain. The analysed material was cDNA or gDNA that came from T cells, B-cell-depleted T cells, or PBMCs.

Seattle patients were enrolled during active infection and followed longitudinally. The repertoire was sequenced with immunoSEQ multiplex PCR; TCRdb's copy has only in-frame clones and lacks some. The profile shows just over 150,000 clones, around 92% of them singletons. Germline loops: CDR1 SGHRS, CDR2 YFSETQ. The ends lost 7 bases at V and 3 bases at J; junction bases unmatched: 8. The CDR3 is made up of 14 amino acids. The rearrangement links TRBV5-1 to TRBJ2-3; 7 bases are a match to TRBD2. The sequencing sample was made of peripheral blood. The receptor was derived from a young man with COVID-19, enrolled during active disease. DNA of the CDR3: TGCGCCAGCCGACCACTAGCGCTGACAGATACGCAGTATTTT. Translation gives CASRPLALTDTQYF. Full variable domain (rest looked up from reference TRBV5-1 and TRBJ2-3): KAGVTQTPRYLIKTRGQQVTLSCSPISGHRSVSWYQQTPGQGLQFLFEYFSETQRNKGNFPGRFSGRQFSNSRSEMNVSTLELGDSALYLCASRPLALTDTQYFGPGTRLTVL.